This TCR beta chain was observed in a study of CD8 T cell repertoires and HIV-1 epitope variants. Study-level background: Enriched T cells were co-cultured with equal autologous T cell-negative cells.

As to this clone: Its target is unknown.

Looked up from germline, CDR1 is SNHLY and CDR2 is FYNNEI. The CDR3 covers 14 residues. J gave up 3 bases and V 8 bases, and 8 bases lay outside the gene matches. Produced via immunoSEQ multiplex PCR; TCRdb's table is partial and in-frame only. The sample consists of roughly 1,100 clones, under 80% of them appearing once. Sequenced sample: cultured CD8+ T cells derived from PBMCs. The chain employs TRBV2 and TRBJ2-7; TRBD1 aligns across 9 bases. This clonotype was sampled from a male donor with HIV. The CDR3 loop reads CASEGRTGDYEQYF. CDR3 in DNA: TGTGCCAGCGAGGGTCGGACAGGGGACTACGAGCAGTACTTC.